Presented here are 22 T cell receptor beta chains from one specimen sequenced in a study of cytotoxic CD8 clonotypes in ibrutinib-treated CLL. Method: immunoSEQ multiplex PCR; TCRdb's copy keeps in-frame clones and lacks some. In the table there are fewer than 25,000 clones, around 80% of which are singletons. The input for sequencing was PBMCs, taken before ibrutinib treatment. These TCRs come from a human donor with chronic lymphocytic leukemia.

The V and J genes are TRBV6-4 and TRBJ1-1; unclear D gene. V lost 3 bases to trimming and J lost 4 bases, with 12 bases between them. The CDR3 totals 14 residues. Germline V gene data show CDR1 as MRHNA and CDR2 as SNTAGT. CDR3 DNA sequence: TGTGCCAGCAGTGAGGGAGCAGGAATCACTGAAGCTTTCTTT. Its protein is CASSEGAGITEAFF.

This sequence joins TRBV9 and TRBJ1-6; D uncertain. V gave up 3 bases and J gave up 7 bases, with 8 bases separating them. The CDR3 is 13 residues long. Germline V gives CDR1 SGDLS, CDR2 YYNGEE. The CDR3 DNA follows: TGTGCCAGCAGCGCCACCGGGAATTCACCCCTCCACTTT. This translates into CASSATGNSPLHF. The full variable domain, in which reference TRBV9 and TRBJ1-6 provide the parts outside the CDR3, is DSGVTQTPKHLITATGQRVTLRCSPRSGDLSVYWYQQSLDQGLQFLIQYYNGEERAKGNILERFSAQQFPDLHSELNLSSLELGDSALYFCASSATGNSPLHFGNGTRLTVT.

This clone came up a few times. The J gene is TRBJ1-2, the V gene TRBV4-3; maybe TRBD1 (5 bases). The CDR3 sequence is 15 residues long. The germline V gene encodes CDR1 LGHNA and CDR2 YSLEER. V gave up 4 bases and J gave up 3 bases, with 15 bases separating them. CDR3 amino acids: CASSPGDLAHYGYTF. Written as DNA, the CDR3 is TGCGCCAGCAGCCCGGGGGATTTGGCCCACTATGGCTACACCTTC.

The CDR3 DNA sequence: TGTGCCAGCCTAGACTCCGTAGGTAGCACTGAAGCTTTCTTT. Its translation: CASLDSVGSTEAFF. The chain employs TRBV21-1 and TRBJ1-1. TRBV21-1 is a documented pseudogene. The CDR3 totals 14 residues.

This clone was seen a few times. V usage is TRBV30 and J usage is TRBJ2-2, with a weak D call TRBD2 (7 bases). This CDR3 spans 14 amino acids. Germline V gene sequence: CDR1 GTSNPN, CDR2 SVGIG (reference sequence). V was clipped by 8 bases and J by 7 bases, with 20 bases between them. The CDR3 here is CARLGGRVNGELFF. The CDR3 nucleotides are TGTGCCCGACTGGGGGGGCGGGTTAACGGGGAGCTGTTTTTT.

The V and J genes are TRBV7-6 and TRBJ2-1; 8 bases are shared with TRBD1. V shed 4 bases, J shed 7 bases, and the junction held 3 bases outside the gene matches. The CDR3 contains 13 residues. Germline CDR1 reads SGHVS; CDR2 reads FNYEAQ. The CDR3 DNA reads TGTGCCAGCAGCTCAAACAGGGGGAATGAGCAGTTCTTC. The encoded protein is CASSSNRGNEQFF. Combining the CDR3 with reference TRBV7-6 and TRBJ2-1 gives the whole variable domain GAGVSQSPRYKVTKRGQDVALRCDPISGHVSLYWYRQALGQGPEFLTYFNYEAQQDKSGLPNDRFSAERPEGSISTLTIQRTEQRDSAMYRCASSSNRGNEQFFGPGTRLTVL.

This chain uses TRBV11-2 with TRBJ1-2, with a possible D match to TRBD1 (5 bases). The germline gives CDR1 SGHAT, CDR2 FQNNGV. The germline V and J ends were trimmed by 8 bases and 8 bases, with 18 bases remaining between them. The CDR3 has 13 amino acids. The CDR3: CASDPGGLGGYTF. The CDR3, as DNA: TGTGCCAGCGACCCGGGGGGTCTCGGGGGCTACACCTTC.

The gene calls are TRBV7-2 and TRBJ2-3, with 9 bases that match TRBD2. V lost 5 bases, J lost 1 base, and 13 bases stayed unmatched. The CDR3 totals 18 residues. Germline V CDR1 and CDR2: SGHTA, FQGNSA. The CDR3: CASSLRRLAEKGTDTQYF. CDR3 DNA sequence: TGTGCCAGCAGCCTCCGTCGACTAGCGGAGAAAGGCACAGATACGCAGTATTTT.

This clone occurred a few times. The chain recombines TRBV12-5 with TRBJ1-6; perhaps TRBD1 as D (5 bases). CDR1 and CDR2 (germline): LGHNT, FRNRAP. The germline V and J ends were trimmed by 2 bases and 8 bases, with 13 bases remaining between them. The CDR3 sequence is 15 residues long. CDR3 bases: TGTGCTAGTGGTTTGTTCCCGAGGGGAGATTCACCCCTCCACTTT. Protein: CASGLFPRGDSPLHF.

This chain uses TRBV28 with TRBJ2-3; 8 nucleotides match TRBD1. The V segment lost 4 bases and the J segment 10 bases; nucleotides outside the gene matches: 7. This CDR3 has 13 amino acids. The germline V gene has CDR1 MDHEN and CDR2 SYDVKM. CDR3 coding DNA: TGTGCCAGCAGTTACGCAGGGGGCTTGCCGCAGTATTTT. Translated: CASSYAGGLPQYF.

This sequence joins TRBV11-2 and TRBJ2-7; TRBD2 is a possible D gene (6 bases). With 1 base removed from V and 6 bases from J, the gap between germline ends came to 10 bases. Germline values: CDR1 SGHAT, CDR2 FQNNGV. This CDR3 contains 13 residues. CDR3 nucleotide sequence: TGTGCCAGCAGCTTAGGCCGGGACTCCGAGCAGTACTTC. This codes for CASSLGRDSEQYF.

The rearrangement joins TRBV5-1 to TRBJ1-1; D remains unclear. Germline CDR1 reads SGHRS; CDR2 reads YFSETQ. The CDR3 is 15 amino acids. V lost 0 bases to trimming and J lost 0 bases, with 9 bases between them. DNA for the CDR3: TGCGCCAGCAGCTTGGCCGGGAACATGAACACTGAAGCTTTCTTT. This encodes CASSLAGNMNTEAFF.

V is TRBV5-8 and J is TRBJ1-5, with TRBD1 matching over 8 bases. The CDR3 sequence is 17 residues long. V lost 4 bases, J lost 3 bases, and 12 bases stayed unmatched. CDR1 is SGHTS and CDR2 is YDEGEE in the germline V gene. The CDR3: CASSGKTGALPNQPQHF. In nucleotides, the CDR3 is TGTGCCAGCAGCGGGAAGACAGGGGCGTTACCCAATCAGCCCCAGCATTTT.

This chain uses TRBV10-2 with TRBJ2-1; 9 bases line up with TRBD1. Germline values: CDR1 WSHSY, CDR2 SAAADI. The CDR3 length is 13 residues. V trimming: 6 bases; J trimming: 5 bases; junction bases outside the gene matches: 2. As DNA, the CDR3 is TGCGCCAGCAGCGGGACAGGGCACAATGAGCAGTTCTTC. It is translated as CASSGTGHNEQFF.

This chain links TRBV28 with TRBJ2-7, with unresolved D. Germline V gene data show CDR1 as MDHEN and CDR2 as SYDVKM. This CDR3 comprises 14 residues. The V and J ends lost 2 bases and 0 bases respectively, with 8 bases between them. CDR3 coding DNA: TGTGCCAGCAGTTTAATCGGCGACTCCTACGAGCAGTACTTC. Translated: CASSLIGDSYEQYF.

The chain recombines TRBV4-2 with TRBJ2-3; D not resolved. V lost 3 bases to trimming and J lost 2 bases, with 6 bases between them. The CDR3 is 13 amino acids. Germline V lookup: CDR1 LGHNA, CDR2 YNFKEQ. CDR3 sequence (DNA): TGTGCCAGCAGCCACTTCGTCACAGATACGCAGTATTTT. Translated: CASSHFVTDTQYF.

This clone was seen only once. The chain uses TRBV29-1 and TRBJ2-7, with a possible D match to TRBD2 (7 bases). CDR1 is SQVTM and CDR2 is ANQGSEA in the germline V gene. Trimming removed 0 bases at V and 6 bases at J, with 18 bases between. There are 15 residues in the CDR3. As DNA, the CDR3 is TGCAGCGTTGAAGATCAAGTGGGGGGGCCGACCGAGCAGTACTTC. This gives the protein CSVEDQVGGPTEQYF.

V is TRBV30 and J is TRBJ2-7; no definite D call. The CDR3 covers 11 residues. Germline CDR1 reads GTSNPN; CDR2 reads SVGIG (reference sequence). V was cut by 2 bases and J by 4 bases, with 6 bases left in between. The CDR3 loop is CAWSRKYEQYF. The CDR3 DNA reads TGTGCCTGGAGTCGGAAGTACGAGCAGTACTTC.

V usage is TRBV7-6 and J usage is TRBJ2-1, with D maybe TRBD2 (7 bases). Per the germline V gene, CDR1 is SGHVS and CDR2 is FNYEAQ. This CDR3 has 16 amino acids. Trimming removed 5 bases at V and 6 bases at J, with 20 bases between. For the CDR3, the DNA is TGTGCCAGCAGCCCCGTGGGGGCGGGGGTGACCAATGAGCAGTTCTTC. Translation gives CASSPVGAGVTNEQFF.

The chain joins TRBV12-5 to TRBJ2-5; 7 positions agree with TRBD2. The germline CDR1 and CDR2 sequences are LGHNT and FRNRAP. The CDR3 consists of 13 residues. V trimming: 6 bases; J trimming: 5 bases; junction bases outside the gene matches: 6. The CDR3 reads CASGSWGGETQYF. The DNA for the CDR3 is TGTGCTAGTGGCTCGTGGGGAGGGGAGACCCAGTACTTC.

The chain uses TRBV19 and TRBJ2-1, with a weak D call TRBD2 (6 bases). The CDR3 has 17 residues. V lost 6 bases to trimming and J lost 0 bases, with 18 bases between them. Germline loops: CDR1 LNHDA, CDR2 SQIVND (reference sequence). Here the CDR3 reads CASRSLSGAGSYNEQFF. The CDR3 DNA reads as TGTGCCAGTAGATCCCTCTCGGGAGCGGGCTCCTACAATGAGCAGTTCTTC.

This clone has just a few counts. The rearrangement uses TRBV9 and TRBJ1-2; the D is unclear. Germline V gene sequence: CDR1 SGDLS, CDR2 YYNGEE. The CDR3 has 13 residues. Trimming took off 2 bases at V and 7 bases at J, with 12 bases between the two ends. This CDR3 reads CASSVGKALGYTF. The CDR3, as DNA: TGTGCCAGCAGCGTCGGGAAGGCTCTTGGCTACACCTTC.